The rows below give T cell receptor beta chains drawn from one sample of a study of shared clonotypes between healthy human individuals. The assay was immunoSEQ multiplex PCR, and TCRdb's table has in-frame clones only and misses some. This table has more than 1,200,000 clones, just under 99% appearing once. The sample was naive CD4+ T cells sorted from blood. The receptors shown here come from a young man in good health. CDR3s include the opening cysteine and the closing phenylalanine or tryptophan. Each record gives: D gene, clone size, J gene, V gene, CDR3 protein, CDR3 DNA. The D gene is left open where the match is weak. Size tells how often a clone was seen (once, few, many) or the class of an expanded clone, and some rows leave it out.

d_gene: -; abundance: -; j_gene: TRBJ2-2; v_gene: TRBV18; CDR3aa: CASSPRGVGNANTGELFF; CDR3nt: TGTGCCAGCTCACCGAGAGGGGTGGGAAACGCGAACACCGGGGAGCTGTTTTTT
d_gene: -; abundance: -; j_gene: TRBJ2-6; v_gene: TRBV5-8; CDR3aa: CASSLLGFGANVLTF; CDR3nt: TGTGCCAGCAGCTTGCTGGGGTTTGGGGCCAACGTCCTGACTTTC
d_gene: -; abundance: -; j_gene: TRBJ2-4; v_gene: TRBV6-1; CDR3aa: CASSAGPNIQYF; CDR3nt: TGTGCCAGCAGTGCAGGGCCAAACATTCAGTACTTC
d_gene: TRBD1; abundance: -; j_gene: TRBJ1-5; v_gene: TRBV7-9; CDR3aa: CASSLGQGGFNNQPQHF; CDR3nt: TGTGCCAGCAGCTTAGGACAGGGCGGCTTCAACAATCAGCCCCAGCATTTT
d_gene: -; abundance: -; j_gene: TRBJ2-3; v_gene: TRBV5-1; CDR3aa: CASSLDQAADTQYF; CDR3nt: TGCGCCAGCAGCTTGGACCAAGCCGCAGATACGCAGTATTTT
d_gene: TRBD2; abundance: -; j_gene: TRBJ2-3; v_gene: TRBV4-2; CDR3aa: CASSPGTNPDTQYF; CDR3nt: TGTGCCAGCAGCCCCGGGACTAACCCAGATACGCAGTATTTT
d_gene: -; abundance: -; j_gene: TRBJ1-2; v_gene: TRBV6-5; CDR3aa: CASSNNPVDYGYTF; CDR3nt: TGTGCCAGCAGTAACAACCCCGTTGACTATGGCTACACCTTC
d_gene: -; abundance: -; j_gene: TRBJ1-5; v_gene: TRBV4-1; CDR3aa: CASSQEGGQPQHF; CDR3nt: TGCGCCAGCAGCCAAGAAGGGGGTCAGCCCCAGCATTTT
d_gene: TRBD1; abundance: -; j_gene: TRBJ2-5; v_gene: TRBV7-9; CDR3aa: CASSLGDRGRGGETQYF; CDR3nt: TGTGCCAGCAGCTTAGGGGACAGGGGGAGAGGAGGAGAGACCCAGTACTTC
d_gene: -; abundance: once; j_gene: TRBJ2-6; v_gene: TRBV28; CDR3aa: CASSLSSGANVLTF; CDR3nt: TGTGCCAGCAGTTTAAGCTCTGGGGCCAACGTCCTGACTTTC
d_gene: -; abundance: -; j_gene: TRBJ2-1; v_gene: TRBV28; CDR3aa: CASSYEYQGEQFF; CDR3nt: TGTGCCAGCAGTTATGAGTACCAGGGTGAGCAGTTCTTC
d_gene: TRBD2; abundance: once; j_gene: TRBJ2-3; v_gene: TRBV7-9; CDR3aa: CASSLALAGRSTDTQYF; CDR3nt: TGTGCCAGCAGCTTAGCGCTAGCGGGACGTAGCACAGATACGCAGTATTTT
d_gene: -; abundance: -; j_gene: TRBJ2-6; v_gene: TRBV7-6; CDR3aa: CASSLPGANVLTF; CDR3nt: TGTGCCAGCAGCTTACCCGGGGCCAACGTCCTGACTTTC
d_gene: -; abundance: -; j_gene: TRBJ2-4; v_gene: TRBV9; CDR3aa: CASSVQDPGIQYF; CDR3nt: TGTGCCAGCAGCGTCCAGGATCCGGGCATTCAGTACTTC
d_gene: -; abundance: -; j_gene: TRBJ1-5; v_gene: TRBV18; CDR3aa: CASSPNRAGLGNQPQHF; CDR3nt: TGTGCCAGCTCACCAAATCGAGCGGGCCTGGGCAATCAGCCCCAGCATTTT
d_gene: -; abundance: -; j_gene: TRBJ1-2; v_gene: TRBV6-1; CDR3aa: CASIREAGYGYTF; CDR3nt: TGTGCCAGCATTAGAGAGGCAGGCTATGGCTACACCTTC
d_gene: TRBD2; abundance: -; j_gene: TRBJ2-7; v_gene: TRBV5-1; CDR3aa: CASRYVAGGTSGRGAYEQYF; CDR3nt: TGCGCCAGCAGGTACGTCGCTGGAGGGACTAGCGGGAGAGGGGCCTACGAGCAGTACTTC
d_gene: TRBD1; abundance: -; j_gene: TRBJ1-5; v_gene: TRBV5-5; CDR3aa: CASSISPVGQGLRTQHF; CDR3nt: TGTGCCAGCAGCATTTCCCCCGTGGGACAGGGCTTAAGGACCCAGCATTTT
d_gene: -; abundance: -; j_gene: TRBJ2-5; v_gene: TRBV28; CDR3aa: CASSTRPPRQRETQYF; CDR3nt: TGTGCCAGCAGCACCCGCCCCCCACGACAGAGGGAGACCCAGTACTTC
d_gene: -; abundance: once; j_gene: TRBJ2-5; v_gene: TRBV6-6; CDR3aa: CASSYSGRKETQYF; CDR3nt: TGTGCCAGCAGTTACTCAGGGAGAAAAGAGACCCAGTACTTC
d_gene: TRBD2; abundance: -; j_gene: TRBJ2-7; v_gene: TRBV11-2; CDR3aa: CASSLRTTAGVSYEQYF; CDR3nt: TGTGCCAGCAGCTTAAGGACGACGGCGGGAGTTTCTTACGAGCAGTACTTC
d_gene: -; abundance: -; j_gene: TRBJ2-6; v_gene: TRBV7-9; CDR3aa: CASSLGTGSSGANVLTF; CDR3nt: TGTGCCAGCAGCTTGGGGACTGGTAGCTCTGGGGCCAACGTCCTGACTTTC
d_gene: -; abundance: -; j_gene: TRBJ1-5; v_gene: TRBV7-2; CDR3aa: CASSFIARQPQHF; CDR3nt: TGTGCCAGCAGCTTTATCGCGAGGCAGCCCCAGCATTTT
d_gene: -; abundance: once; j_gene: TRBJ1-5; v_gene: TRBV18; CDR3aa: CASSQGVPNQPQHF; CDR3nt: TGTGCCAGCTCACAGGGGGTCCCCAATCAGCCCCAGCATTTT
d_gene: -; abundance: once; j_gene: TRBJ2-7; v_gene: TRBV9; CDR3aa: CASSRAVIAPYEQYF; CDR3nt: TGTGCCAGCAGCCGGGCAGTCATTGCCCCCTACGAGCAGTACTTC
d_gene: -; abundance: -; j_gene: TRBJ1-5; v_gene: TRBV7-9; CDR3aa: CASSLSNQPQHF; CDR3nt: TGTGCCAGCAGCTTGTCCAATCAGCCCCAGCATTTT
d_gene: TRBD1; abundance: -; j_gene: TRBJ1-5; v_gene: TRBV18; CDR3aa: CASSPGTGNNQPQHF; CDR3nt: TGTGCCAGCTCACCCGGGACAGGTAACAATCAGCCCCAGCATTTT
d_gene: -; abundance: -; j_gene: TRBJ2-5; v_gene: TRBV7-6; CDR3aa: CASSFRLYETQYF; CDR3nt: TGTGCCAGCAGCTTCCGGCTGTATGAGACCCAGTACTTC
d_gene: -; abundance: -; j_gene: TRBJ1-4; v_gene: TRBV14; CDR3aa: CASSQSVAWKLFF; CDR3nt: TGTGCCAGCAGCCAAAGTGTCGCCTGGAAACTGTTTTTT
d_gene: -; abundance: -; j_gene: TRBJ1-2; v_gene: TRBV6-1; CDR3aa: CASSDFGTLFYGYTF; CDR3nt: TGTGCCAGCAGTGACTTCGGCACGTTGTTCTATGGCTACACCTTC
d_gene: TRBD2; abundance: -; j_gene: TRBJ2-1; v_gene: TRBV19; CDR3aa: CASSSRLAGGSTTREQFF; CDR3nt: TGTGCCAGTAGTTCCAGACTAGCGGGAGGTTCGACAACAAGGGAGCAGTTCTTC
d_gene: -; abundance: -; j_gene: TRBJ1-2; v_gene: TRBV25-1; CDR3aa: CASRMGPYGYTF; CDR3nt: TGTGCCAGCAGGATGGGACCATATGGCTACACCTTC
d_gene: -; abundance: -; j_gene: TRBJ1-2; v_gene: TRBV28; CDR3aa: CASSSGQLGRYTF; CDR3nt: TGTGCCAGCAGTTCAGGACAGTTGGGTCGCTACACCTTC
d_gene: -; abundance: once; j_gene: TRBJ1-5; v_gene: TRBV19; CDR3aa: CASRTGGVNQPQHF; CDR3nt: TGTGCCAGTAGAACCGGGGGCGTCAATCAGCCCCAGCATTTT
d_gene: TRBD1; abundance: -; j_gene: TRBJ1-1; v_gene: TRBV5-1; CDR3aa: CASSLGGGQGHTEAFF; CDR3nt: TGCGCCAGCAGCTTGGGAGGCGGACAGGGACATACTGAAGCTTTCTTT
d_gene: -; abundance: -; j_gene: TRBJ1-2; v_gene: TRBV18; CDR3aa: CASSLQGAYTF; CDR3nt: TGTGCCAGCTCACTACAGGGAGCCTACACCTTC
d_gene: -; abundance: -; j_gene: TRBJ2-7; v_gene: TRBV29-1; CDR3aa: CSVEEGSSGPYEQYF; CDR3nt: TGCAGCGTTGAAGAGGGGAGTTCCGGCCCCTACGAGCAGTACTTC
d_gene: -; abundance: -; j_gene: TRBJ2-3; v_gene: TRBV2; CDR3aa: CASRPGIGTDTQYF; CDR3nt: TGTGCCAGCAGGCCCGGGATCGGCACAGATACGCAGTATTTT
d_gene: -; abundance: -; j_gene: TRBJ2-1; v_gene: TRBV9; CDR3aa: CASSEGGLRKNEQFF; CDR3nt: TGTGCCAGCAGCGAGGGGGGACTACGGAAGAATGAGCAGTTCTTC
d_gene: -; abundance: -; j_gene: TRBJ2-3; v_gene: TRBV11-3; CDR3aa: CASSLGGGSTDTQYF; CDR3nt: TGTGCCAGCAGCTTAGGGGGCGGGAGCACAGATACGCAGTATTTT
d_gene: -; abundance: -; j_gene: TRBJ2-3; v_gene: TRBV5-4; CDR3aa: CASSMPYTDTQYF; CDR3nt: TGTGCCAGCAGTATGCCTTACACAGATACGCAGTATTTT
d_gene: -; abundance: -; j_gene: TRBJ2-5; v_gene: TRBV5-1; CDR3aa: CASSLEARREETQYF; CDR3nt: TGCGCCAGCAGCTTGGAGGCCCGGCGGGAAGAGACCCAGTACTTC
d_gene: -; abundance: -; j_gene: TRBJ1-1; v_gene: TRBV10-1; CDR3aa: CASKEDPSLNTEAFF; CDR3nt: TGCGCCAGCAAGGAGGATCCCAGTTTGAACACTGAAGCTTTCTTT
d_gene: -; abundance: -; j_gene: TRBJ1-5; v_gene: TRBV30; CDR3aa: CAWSVESNQPQHF; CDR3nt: TGTGCCTGGAGTGTAGAAAGCAATCAGCCCCAGCATTTT
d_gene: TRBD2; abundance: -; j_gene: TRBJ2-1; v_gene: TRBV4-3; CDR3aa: CASSQIAGRDTSGDYNEQFF; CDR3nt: TGCGCCAGCAGCCAGATAGCAGGGAGAGATACTAGCGGGGACTACAATGAGCAGTTCTTC
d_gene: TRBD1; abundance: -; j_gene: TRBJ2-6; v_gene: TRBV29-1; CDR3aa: CSVELGWTGSSGANVLTF; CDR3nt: TGCAGCGTTGAACTGGGTTGGACAGGCTCTTCGGGGGCCAACGTCCTGACTTTC
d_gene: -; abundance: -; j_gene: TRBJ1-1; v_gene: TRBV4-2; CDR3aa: CASSQDSQMNTEAFF; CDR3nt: TGTGCCAGCAGCCAAGACTCCCAGATGAACACTGAAGCTTTCTTT
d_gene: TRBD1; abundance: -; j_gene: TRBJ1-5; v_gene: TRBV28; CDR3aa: CASSLSGGGNQPQHF; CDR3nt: TGTGCCAGCAGTTTATCAGGGGGCGGTAATCAGCCCCAGCATTTT
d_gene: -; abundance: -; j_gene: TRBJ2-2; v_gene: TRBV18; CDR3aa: CASSLHSIPNTGELFF; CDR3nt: TGTGCCAGCTCACTCCACTCGATCCCGAACACCGGGGAGCTGTTTTTT
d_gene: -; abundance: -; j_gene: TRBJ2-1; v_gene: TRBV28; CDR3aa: CASSLGHGNEQFF; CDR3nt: TGTGCCAGCAGTTTGGGACACGGCAATGAGCAGTTCTTC
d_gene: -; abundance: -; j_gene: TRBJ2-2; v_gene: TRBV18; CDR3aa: CASSLSPAQYGELFF; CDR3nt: TGTGCCAGCTCACTCTCTCCTGCCCAATACGGGGAGCTGTTTTTT
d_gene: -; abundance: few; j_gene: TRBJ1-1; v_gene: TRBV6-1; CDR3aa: CASSAVASDTEAFF; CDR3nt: TGTGCCAGCAGTGCCGTGGCAAGTGACACTGAAGCTTTCTTT